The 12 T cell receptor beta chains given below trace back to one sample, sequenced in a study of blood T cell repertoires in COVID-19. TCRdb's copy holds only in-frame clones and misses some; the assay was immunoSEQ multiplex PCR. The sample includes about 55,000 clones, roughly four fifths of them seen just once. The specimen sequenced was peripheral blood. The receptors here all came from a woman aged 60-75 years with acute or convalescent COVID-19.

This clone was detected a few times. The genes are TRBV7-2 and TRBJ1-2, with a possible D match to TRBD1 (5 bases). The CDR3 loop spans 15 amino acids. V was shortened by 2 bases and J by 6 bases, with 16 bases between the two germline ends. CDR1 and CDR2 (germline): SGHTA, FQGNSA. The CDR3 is CASSLRSQAVNGYTF. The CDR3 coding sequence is TGTGCCAGCAGCTTAAGGTCACAGGCGGTGAATGGCTACACCTTC. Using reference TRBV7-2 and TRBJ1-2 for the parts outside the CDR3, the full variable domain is GAGVSQSPSNKVTEKGKDVELRCDPISGHTALYWYRQSLGQGLEFLIYFQGNSAPDKSGLPSDRFSAERTGGSVSTLTIQRTQQEDSAVYLCASSLRSQAVNGYTFGSGTRLTVV.

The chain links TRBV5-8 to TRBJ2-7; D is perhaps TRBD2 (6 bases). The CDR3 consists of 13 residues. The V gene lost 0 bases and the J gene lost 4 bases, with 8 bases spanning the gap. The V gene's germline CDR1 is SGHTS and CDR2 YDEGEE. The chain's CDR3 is CASSLGGMYEQYF. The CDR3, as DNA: TGTGCCAGCAGCTTGGGCGGGATGTACGAGCAGTACTTC.

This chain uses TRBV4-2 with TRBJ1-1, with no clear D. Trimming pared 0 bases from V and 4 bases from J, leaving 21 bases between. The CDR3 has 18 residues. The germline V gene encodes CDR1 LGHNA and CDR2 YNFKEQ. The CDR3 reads CASSQDWAGGTRGTEAFF. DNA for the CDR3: TGTGCCAGCAGCCAAGATTGGGCAGGCGGAACACGGGGCACTGAAGCTTTCTTT.

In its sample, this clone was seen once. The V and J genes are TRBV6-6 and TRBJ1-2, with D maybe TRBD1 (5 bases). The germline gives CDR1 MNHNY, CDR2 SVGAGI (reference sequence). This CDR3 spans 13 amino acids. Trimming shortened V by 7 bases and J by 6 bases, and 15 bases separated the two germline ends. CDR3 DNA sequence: TGTGCCAGCACTCCGGCAGGGCGGAATGGCTACACCTTC. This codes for CASTPAGRNGYTF.

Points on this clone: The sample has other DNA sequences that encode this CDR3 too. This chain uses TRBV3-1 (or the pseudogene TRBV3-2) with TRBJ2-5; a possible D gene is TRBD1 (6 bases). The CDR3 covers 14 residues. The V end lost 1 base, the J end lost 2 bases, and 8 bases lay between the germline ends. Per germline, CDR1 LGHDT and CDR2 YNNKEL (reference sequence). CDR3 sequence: CASSQAQGQETQYF. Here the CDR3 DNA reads TGTGCCAGCAGCCAAGCACAGGGTCAAGAGACCCAGTACTTC.

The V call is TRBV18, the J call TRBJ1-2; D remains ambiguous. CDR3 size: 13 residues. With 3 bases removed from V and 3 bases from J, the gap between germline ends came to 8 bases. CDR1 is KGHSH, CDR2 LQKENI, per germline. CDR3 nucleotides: TGTGCCAGCTCACCGCGCGGGGACTATGGCTACACCTTC. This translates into CASSPRGDYGYTF.

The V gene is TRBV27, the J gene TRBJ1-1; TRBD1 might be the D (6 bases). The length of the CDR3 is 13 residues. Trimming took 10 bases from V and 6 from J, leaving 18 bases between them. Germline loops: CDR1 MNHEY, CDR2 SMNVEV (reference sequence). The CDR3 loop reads CATGPYRDAEAFF. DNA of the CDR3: TGTGCCACAGGGCCCTACAGGGATGCTGAAGCTTTCTTT.

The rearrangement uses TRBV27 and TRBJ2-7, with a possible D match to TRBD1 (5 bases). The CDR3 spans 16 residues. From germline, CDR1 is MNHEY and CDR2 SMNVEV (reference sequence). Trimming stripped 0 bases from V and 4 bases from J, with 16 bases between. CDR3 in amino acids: CASSLSQTGSFYEQYF. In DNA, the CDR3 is TGTGCCAGCAGTTTATCCCAAACAGGTTCATTTTACGAGCAGTACTTC.

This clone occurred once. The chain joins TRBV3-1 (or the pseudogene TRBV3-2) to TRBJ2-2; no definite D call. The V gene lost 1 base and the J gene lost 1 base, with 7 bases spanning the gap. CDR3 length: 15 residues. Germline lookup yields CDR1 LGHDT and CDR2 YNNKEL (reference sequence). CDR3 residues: CASSQGLWNTGELFF. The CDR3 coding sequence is TGTGCCAGCAGCCAAGGCCTATGGAACACCGGGGAGCTGTTTTTT.

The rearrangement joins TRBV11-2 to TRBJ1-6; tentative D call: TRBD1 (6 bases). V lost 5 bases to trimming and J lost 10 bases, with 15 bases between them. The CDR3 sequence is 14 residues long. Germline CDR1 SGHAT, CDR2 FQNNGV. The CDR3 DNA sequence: TGTGCCAGCAGCGAGGCGGGGGCTTGGTCACCCCTCCACTTT. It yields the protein CASSEAGAWSPLHF. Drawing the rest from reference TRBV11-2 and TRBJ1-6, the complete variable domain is EAGVAQSPRYKIIEKRQSVAFWCNPISGHATLYWYQQILGQGPKLLIQFQNNGVVDDSQLPKDRFSAERLKGVDSTLKIQPAKLEDSAVYLCASSEAGAWSPLHFGNGTRLTVT.

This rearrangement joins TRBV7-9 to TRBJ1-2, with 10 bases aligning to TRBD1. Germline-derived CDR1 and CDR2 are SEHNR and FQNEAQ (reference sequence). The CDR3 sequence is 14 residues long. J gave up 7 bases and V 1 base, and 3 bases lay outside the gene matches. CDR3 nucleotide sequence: TGTGCCAGCAGCTTAGGGGGACAGGGGACTGGCTACACCTTC. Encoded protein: CASSLGGQGTGYTF.

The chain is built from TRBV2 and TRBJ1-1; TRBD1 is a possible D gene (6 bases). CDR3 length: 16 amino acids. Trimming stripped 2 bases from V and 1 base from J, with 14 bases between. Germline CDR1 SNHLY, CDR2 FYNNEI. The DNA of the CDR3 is TGTGCCAGCAGTGAATGGCGGAGGGGGGGGAACACTGAAGCTTTCTTT. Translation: CASSEWRRGGNTEAFF.